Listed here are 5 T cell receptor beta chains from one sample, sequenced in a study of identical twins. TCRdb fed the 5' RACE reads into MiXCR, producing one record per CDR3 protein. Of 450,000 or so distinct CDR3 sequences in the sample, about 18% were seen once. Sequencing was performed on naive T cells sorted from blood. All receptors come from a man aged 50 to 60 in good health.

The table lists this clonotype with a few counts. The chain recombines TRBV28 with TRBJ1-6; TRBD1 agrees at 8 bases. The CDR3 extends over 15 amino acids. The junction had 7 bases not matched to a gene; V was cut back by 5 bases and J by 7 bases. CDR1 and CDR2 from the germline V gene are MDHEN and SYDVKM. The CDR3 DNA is TGTGCCAGCAGTCCCCCGGACAGGGACAATTCACCCCTCCACTTT. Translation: CASSPPDRDNSPLHF.

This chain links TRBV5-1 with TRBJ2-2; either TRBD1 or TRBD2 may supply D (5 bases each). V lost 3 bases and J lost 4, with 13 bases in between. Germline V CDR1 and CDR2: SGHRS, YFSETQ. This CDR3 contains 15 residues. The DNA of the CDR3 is TGCGCCAGCAGCTGGGACGGGCGAGGCACCGGGGAGCTGTTTTTT. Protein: CASSWDGRGTGELFF.

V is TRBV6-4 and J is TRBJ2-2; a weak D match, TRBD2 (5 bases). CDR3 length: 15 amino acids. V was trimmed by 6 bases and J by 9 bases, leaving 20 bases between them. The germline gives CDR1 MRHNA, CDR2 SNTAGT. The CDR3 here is CASSPSTAGSRELFF. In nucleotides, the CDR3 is TGTGCCAGCAGCCCTTCCACGGCGGGCAGCCGGGAGCTGTTTTTT.

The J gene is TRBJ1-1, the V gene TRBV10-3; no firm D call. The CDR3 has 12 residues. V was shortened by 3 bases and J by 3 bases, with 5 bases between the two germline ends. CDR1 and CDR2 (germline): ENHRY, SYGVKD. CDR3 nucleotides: TGTGCCATCAGTGACGGGTACACTGAAGCTTTCTTT. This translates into CAISDGYTEAFF.

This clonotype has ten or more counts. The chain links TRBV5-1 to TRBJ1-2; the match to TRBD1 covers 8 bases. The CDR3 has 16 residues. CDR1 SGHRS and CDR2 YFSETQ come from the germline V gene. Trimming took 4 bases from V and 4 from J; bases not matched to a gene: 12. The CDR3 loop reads CASSPGAGGASYGYTF. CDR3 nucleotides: TGCGCCAGCAGCCCCGGGGCAGGGGGCGCGAGCTATGGCTACACCTTC.